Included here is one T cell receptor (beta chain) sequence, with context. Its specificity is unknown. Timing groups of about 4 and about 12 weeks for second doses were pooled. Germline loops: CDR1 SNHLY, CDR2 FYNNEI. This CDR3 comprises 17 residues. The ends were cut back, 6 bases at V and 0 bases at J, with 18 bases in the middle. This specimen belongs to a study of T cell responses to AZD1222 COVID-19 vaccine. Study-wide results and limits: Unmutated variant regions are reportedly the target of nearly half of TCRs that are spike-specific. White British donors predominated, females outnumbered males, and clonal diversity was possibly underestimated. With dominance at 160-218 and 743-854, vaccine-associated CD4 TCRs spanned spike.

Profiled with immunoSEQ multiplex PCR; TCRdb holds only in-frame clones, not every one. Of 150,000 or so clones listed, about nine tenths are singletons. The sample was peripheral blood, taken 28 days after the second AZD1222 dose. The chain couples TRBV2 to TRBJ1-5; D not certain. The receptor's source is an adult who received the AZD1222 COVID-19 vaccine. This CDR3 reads CASRLGGRGLSNQPQHF. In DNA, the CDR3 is TGTGCCAGCAGACTCGGTGGACGTGGGCTTAGCAATCAGCCCCAGCATTTT.